This is a list of T cell receptor beta chains from one sample in a study of neurological immune-mediated disorders. TCRdb redid the calling of the 5' RACE reads with MiXCR, one entry per CDR3 protein. The data hold tens of thousands of distinct CDR3 sequences, with about 3.7% observed a single time. Specimen: PBMCs. These receptors were collected from a woman aged 45-60 years with multiple sclerosis. Each CDR3 is given with its conserved first and last residue. A D gene is named only where the DNA matches it firmly. Clone size is stated in some rows and not others, as once, few, many or a class when expanded.

j_call d_call clone_size v_call cdr3_aa cdr3_nt
TRBJ2-5 . many TRBV25-1 CASSDTSPGGETQYF TGTGCCAGCAGTGACACGTCGCCGGGTGGAGAGACCCAGTACTTC
TRBJ1-5 TRBD1 many TRBV12-3/TRBV12-4 CASRGQGDNQPQHF TGTGCCAGCAGGGGACAGGGCGACAATCAGCCCCAGCATTTT
TRBJ2-3 . many TRBV29-1 CSVARLTDTQYF TGCAGCGTTGCAAGGTTAACAGATACGCAGTATTTT
TRBJ2-7 . . TRBV29-1 CSVGTTGPSYEQYF TGCAGCGTGGGAACTACTGGACCATCCTACGAGCAGTACTTC
TRBJ2-7 . many TRBV20-1 CSAGDLSDEQYF TGCAGTGCGGGTGACCTGTCGGACGAGCAGTACTTC
TRBJ2-7 . many TRBV5-1 CASSLYRQAPIYEQYF TGCGCCAGCAGCTTGTATCGACAGGCCCCTATCTACGAGCAGTACTTC
TRBJ2-2 TRBD2 many TRBV7-2 CASSWTSGNTGELFF TGTGCCAGCAGCTGGACTAGCGGGAACACCGGGGAGCTGTTTTTT
TRBJ1-2 . . TRBV20-1 CSAYRENYGYTF TGCAGTGCTTACAGGGAGAACTATGGCTACACCTTC
TRBJ1-2 . many TRBV29-1 CSVEGDRYLNYGYTF TGCAGCGTTGAAGGAGACAGATACCTAAACTATGGCTACACCTTC
TRBJ2-1 . many TRBV5-1 CASSLRGTRKNEQFF TGCGCCAGCAGCTTGAGGGGGACACGGAAAAATGAGCAGTTCTTC
TRBJ2-7 . many TRBV2 CASSEARTYEQYF TGTGCCAGCAGTGAAGCCAGGACCTACGAGCAGTACTTC
TRBJ2-3 TRBD2 many TRBV20-1 CSARGGLAGETDTQYF TGCAGTGCTAGAGGGGGACTAGCGGGAGAGACAGATACGCAGTATTTT
TRBJ2-2 . . TRBV7-2 CVSSTAGQLTGELFF TGTGTCAGCAGCACTGCCGGACAGCTGACCGGGGAGCTGTTTTTT
TRBJ2-7 . many TRBV5-1 CASSDGGGSALHEQYF TGCGCCAGCAGCGACGGAGGGGGGAGTGCGCTCCACGAGCAGTACTTC
TRBJ2-5 TRBD2 many TRBV12-3/TRBV12-4 CASSQPRRGLREGRETQYF TGTGCCAGCAGTCAACCCCGCCGTGGATTGCGGGAGGGCCGGGAGACCCAGTACTTC
TRBJ2-2 . many TRBV15 CATSRDGTGELFF TGTGCCACCAGCAGAGATGGCACCGGGGAGCTGTTTTTT
TRBJ2-5 . many TRBV7-9 CASTPGQETQYF TGTGCCAGCACCCCAGGACAAGAGACCCAGTACTTC
TRBJ2-1 . many TRBV12-3/TRBV12-4 CASSGVGANNEQFF TGTGCCAGCAGTGGAGTTGGGGCCAACAATGAGCAGTTCTTC
TRBJ2-7 TRBD1 many TRBV20-1 CSAEDRDYEQYF TGCAGTGCGGAAGACAGGGACTACGAGCAGTACTTC
TRBJ1-1 . many TRBV20-1 CSARVAGVNTEAFF TGCAGTGCTAGAGTAGCGGGGGTGAACACTGAAGCTTTCTTT
TRBJ2-2 . many TRBV3-1 CASRGSGELFF TGTGCCAGCCGGGGATCCGGGGAGCTGTTTTTT
TRBJ2-7 . many TRBV20-1 CSAMGLSYEQYF TGCAGTGCTATGGGACTTTCCTACGAGCAGTACTTC
TRBJ2-7 . many TRBV6-5 CASSYSLQGAYEQYF TGTGCCAGCAGTTACTCTTTACAGGGCGCCTACGAGCAGTACTTC
TRBJ2-3 . . TRBV15 CATSRGVTQYF TGTGCCACCAGCAGAGGTGTTACGCAGTATTTT
TRBJ2-1 . many TRBV5-1 CASSPRPTQGEQFF TGCGCCAGCTCCCCTAGGCCCACACAAGGTGAGCAGTTCTTC
TRBJ2-1 TRBD2 many TRBV9 CASSILAGRHNEQFF TGTGCCAGCAGCATACTAGCGGGACGTCACAATGAGCAGTTCTTC
TRBJ2-7 . many TRBV6-6 CASTQRATYEQYF TGTGCCAGCACTCAGCGGGCTACCTACGAGCAGTACTTC